This is a list of T cell receptor beta chains from one sample in a study of blood T cell repertoires in COVID-19. Using immunoSEQ multiplex PCR, the repertoire was profiled, and TCRdb retains in-frame clones only, with some absent. In the table there are just over 150,000 clones, about 80% of which are singletons. The sequencing input was peripheral blood. All receptors come from an elderly woman with acute or convalescent COVID-19. Each CDR3 is given with its conserved first and last residue. The order of the fields is D gene, J gene, clone size, V gene, CDR3 DNA, CDR3 protein. The D gene is left open where the match is weak. Clone size, where shown, is once, few, many, or a class for clones that have expanded.

D gene: TRBD2; J gene: TRBJ2-1; clone size: -; V gene: TRBV30; CDR3 DNA: TGTGCCTGCAAAAGCAGCGGGAGCGCCTACAATGAGCAGTTCTTC; CDR3 protein: CACKSSGSAYNEQFF
D gene: TRBD2; J gene: TRBJ2-3; clone size: few; V gene: TRBV4-3; CDR3 DNA: TGCGCCAGCAGCCAATTCGCGGGAGACTGGACAGATACGCAGTATTTT; CDR3 protein: CASSQFAGDWTDTQYF
D gene: TRBD2; J gene: TRBJ2-1; clone size: -; V gene: TRBV5-1; CDR3 DNA: TGCGCCAGCAGCGAGGGACTAGCGGGGACCTACAATGAGCAGTTCTTC; CDR3 protein: CASSEGLAGTYNEQFF
D gene: -; J gene: TRBJ2-1; clone size: once; V gene: TRBV5-4; CDR3 DNA: TGTGCCAGCAGCCTGGACGCGAGCTCCTACAATGAGCAGTTCTTC; CDR3 protein: CASSLDASSYNEQFF
D gene: -; J gene: TRBJ2-5; clone size: -; V gene: TRBV5-1; CDR3 DNA: TGCGCCAGCAGCCAATACTTAGCGGAGCAAGAGACCCAGTACTTC; CDR3 protein: CASSQYLAEQETQYF
D gene: TRBD1; J gene: TRBJ2-1; clone size: -; V gene: TRBV5-4; CDR3 DNA: TGTGCCAGCAGCTCGGACAGGGTTAATGAGCAGTTCTTC; CDR3 protein: CASSSDRVNEQFF
D gene: TRBD1; J gene: TRBJ1-1; clone size: -; V gene: TRBV19; CDR3 DNA: TGTGCCAGTAGGGACAGGGAGAACACTGAAGCTTTCTTT; CDR3 protein: CASRDRENTEAFF
D gene: TRBD1; J gene: TRBJ1-2; clone size: -; V gene: TRBV4-1; CDR3 DNA: TGCGCCAGCAGCCAAGGGACAGGGGGTTTGGGTGGCTACACCTTC; CDR3 protein: CASSQGTGGLGGYTF
D gene: TRBD2; J gene: TRBJ2-5; clone size: few; V gene: TRBV6-6; CDR3 DNA: TGTGCCAGCAGTTACGCGGGACTAGCGGAAGAGACCCAGTACTTC; CDR3 protein: CASSYAGLAEETQYF
D gene: TRBD2; J gene: TRBJ2-7; clone size: -; V gene: TRBV2; CDR3 DNA: TGTGCCAGCAGGGGAGGGGACGAGCAGTACTTC; CDR3 protein: CASRGGDEQYF
D gene: TRBD1; J gene: TRBJ2-5; clone size: -; V gene: TRBV11-1; CDR3 DNA: TGTGCCAGCAGCTTAGGAGGGACAGGGGCGGGGGAGACCCAGTACTTC; CDR3 protein: CASSLGGTGAGETQYF
D gene: TRBD1; J gene: TRBJ1-6; clone size: -; V gene: TRBV9; CDR3 DNA: TGTGCCAGCAGCGTAGCAGGGGGCTTAGGTTCACCCCTCCACTTT; CDR3 protein: CASSVAGGLGSPLHF
D gene: TRBD1; J gene: TRBJ1-2; clone size: -; V gene: TRBV5-1; CDR3 DNA: TGCGCCAGCAGCTGGGACAGCGGAGTGTATGGCTACACCTTC; CDR3 protein: CASSWDSGVYGYTF